This entry is about one T cell receptor beta chain. Its binding antigen is unknown. Base qualities are missing; no much larger clone stands one base away. This sample was included in a study of graft-versus-host responses after intestinal transplantation (dated by TCRdb to the early 2020s). For the study in its entirety: The transplants that recipients got were multivisceral, liver-intestinal, or isolated intestinal. Every recipient was given anti-thymocyte globulin induction, then maintenance tacrolimus and steroids for two to three years. Bulk TCR-beta CDR3 sequencing was used to track graft-versus-host and host-versus-graft alloreactive T cell clones in the graft, circulation and bone marrow after intestinal transplantation. Alloreactive clones were identified by sequencing pre-transplant mixed lymphocyte reaction products and comparing them with unstimulated pre-transplant donor and recipient T cells. A cohort of approximately 23 intestinal transplant recipients, including one retransplant, was enrolled, and a few patients lacking pretransplant specimens were excluded. Donor T cell macrochimerism was defined as a peak of at least 4% donor T cells among recipient peripheral blood mononuclear cells. Instead of going to the commercial service, samples from a few later patients were sequenced in-house on an Illumina MiSeq and processed with MiXCR.

Broader findings and caveats from the paper: The relatively low number and heterogeneity of intestinal transplant patients limited the conclusions. GvH clones turned up in recipient bone marrow, with some appearing earlier in ileal mucosa or blood, a pattern consistent with an intestinal mucosal origin. In patients with donor T cell macrochimerism, the allografts had high GvH to HvG T cell clonal ratios. Early after transplant, peak levels of circulating GvH clones were associated with declines in HvG clones.

Libraries were built with the immunoSEQ multiplex PCR assay. In most patients, genomic DNA was isolated using the Qiagen DNeasy Blood and Tissue Kit and sent frozen to Adaptive Biotechnologies for TCR sequencing. For most patients, high-throughput TCR-beta CDR3 sequencing of genomic DNA was performed by Adaptive Biotechnologies. The authors processed their data as follows. TCR sequencing data were retrieved from Adaptive's ImmunoSEQ software for more than 15 patients, whereas a few other patients were processed with MiXCR and VDJtools. CD4 versus CD8 sorting errors were corrected by removing sequences found in both subsets at a frequency ratio below 5:1. CDR3 nucleotide sequences shared by donor and recipient were removed because the origin of these sequences could not be assigned. At least 2-fold expansion over unstimulated cells and a minimum CFSE-low frequency of 0.002% (template counts) or 0.001% (read counts) were required for clones to be classified as alloreactive. Clones were considered mappable if detected in sequenced pre-transplant spleen, lymph node, or MLR CFSE-low populations of the donor or recipient. The cumulative frequency of alloreactive clones was calculated as a percentage of all sequences, weighted by copy number. TCRdb provides this immuneACCESS table in a form limited to in-frame rearrangements. Some clones are lacking; in checked studies, under half of them reflect an unresolved V gene, and why the rest are absent is not known. That table supplies the V and J calls and clone size; D and trimming were determined from the DNA. The sample table lists fewer than 130,000 clones, around 93% of them with a count of one. The ten top clones hold roughly 0.5% of the sample.

The label giving this sample's time point can be read as: cells obtained before transplantation from donor or recipient. CD3+CD4+ and CD3+CD8+ populations were FACS-sorted from unstimulated pre-transplant donor and recipient cells taken from spleen or lymph nodes. Taken from cysteine to phenylalanine, the CDR3 has 14 residues. Solely the CDR3 DNA is kept, with 42 bases framed from the first base. For CDR1 and CDR2, the germline V gene (reference sequence) lists SGHNT and YYREEE. The germline V end is reduced by 2 bases and the J end by 5 bases; junction bases left unmatched: 6. The clonotype originates from a human donor who received an intestinal transplant. The chain uses TRBV5-4 and TRBJ2-7, with 8 central nucleotides matching TRBD2. The sample here was unstimulated CD8+ T cells sorted from spleen or lymph node cells, taken before intestinal transplant. The nucleotide sequence reads as follows: TGTGCCAGCAGCTTCGGGAGGGGGGGCGACGAGCAGTACTTC. Its amino acids are CASSFGRGGDEQYF.